The 26 T cell receptor beta chains presented below share a single source sample, sequenced in a study of blood T cell repertoires in COVID-19. Some clones are missing from TCRdb's copy, which holds only in-frame ones; the method was immunoSEQ multiplex PCR. This sample has about 87,000 clones, with more than 85% found just once. Sequencing was carried out using peripheral blood. The receptors were sampled from a man aged 40-55 years with acute or convalescent COVID-19.

The chain combines TRBV10-2 with TRBJ2-7; possibly TRBD2 for D (5 bases). Germline CDR1 is WSHSY and CDR2 is SAAADI. The V gene lost 6 bases and the J gene lost 0 bases, with 9 bases spanning the gap. This CDR3 is 13 amino acids long. The CDR3 DNA reads as TGCGCCAGCAGCAGCGGCAGCTCCTACGAGCAGTACTTC. This translates into CASSSGSSYEQYF.

The V call is TRBV30, the J call TRBJ1-1; D is ambiguous. The CDR3 loop spans 14 amino acids. The V gene's germline CDR1 is GTSNPN and CDR2 SVGIG (reference sequence). V was cut by 2 bases and J by 8 bases, with 18 bases left in between. CDR3 region: CAWSPGGGNKEAFF. The DNA of the CDR3 is TGTGCCTGGAGTCCCGGTGGCGGGAATAAAGAAGCTTTCTTT.

The CDR3 protein is CASSPSSSGYGYTF. The CDR3 nucleotides read TGTGCCAGCAGCCCTTCAAGTTCAGGCTATGGCTACACCTTC. This chain joins TRBV7-9 and TRBJ1-2; the D is unclear. Germline assignment: CDR1 SEHNR and CDR2 FQNEAQ (reference sequence). Trimming pared 5 bases from V and 4 bases from J, leaving 14 bases between. The CDR3 has 14 amino acids.

This chain uses TRBV18 with TRBJ2-1, with 8 bases matching TRBD1. Germline V gene data show CDR1 as KGHSH and CDR2 as LQKENI. J was trimmed by 4 bases and V by 3 bases; bases with no gene match: 8. The CDR3 is made up of 16 amino acids. CDR3 sequence (DNA): TGTGCCAGCTCACCCATTGCGAACAGGGGGTACAATGAGCAGTTCTTC. As protein: CASSPIANRGYNEQFF.

This clone appeared a single time. The chain couples TRBV6-2 or TRBV6-3 to TRBJ2-1; perhaps TRBD2 as D (6 bases). The V end was cut by 6 bases, the J end by 9 bases, with 18 bases between. The V gene's germline CDR1 is MNHEY and CDR2 SVGEGT. The CDR3 has 14 residues. The CDR3 nucleotides are TGTGCCAGCAGCTCCCGATGGGGGGTTGGTGAGCAGTTCTTC. Residues: CASSSRWGVGEQFF.

This chain uses TRBV5-4 with TRBJ1-2; TRBD1 is a possible D gene (5 bases). From germline, CDR1 is SGHNT and CDR2 YYREEE (reference sequence). The CDR3 consists of 12 residues. Trimming shortened V by 4 bases and J by 8 bases, and 12 bases separated the two germline ends. Written as DNA, the CDR3 is TGTGCCAGCAGCCCGAAAGGGGTCGGCTACACCTTC. This encodes CASSPKGVGYTF.

This clone came up many times. The chain uses TRBV2 and TRBJ2-7; the match to TRBD1 covers 7 bases. The CDR3 covers 12 residues. Germline assignment: CDR1 SNHLY and CDR2 FYNNEI. The V segment lost 7 bases and the J segment 5 bases; nucleotides outside the gene matches: 5. The DNA of the CDR3 is TGTGCCAGCACCCTACAGGGGAACGAGCAGTACTTC. It is translated as CASTLQGNEQYF.

V is TRBV3-1 (or the pseudogene TRBV3-2) and J is TRBJ2-5; possible D gene TRBD2, 6 bases. Germline CDR1 LGHDT, CDR2 YNNKEL (reference sequence). The CDR3 is 15 residues long. V shed 3 bases and J shed 1 base, with 12 bases lying between them. Here the CDR3 reads CASSHGGTFQETQYF. The CDR3 DNA follows: TGTGCCAGCAGCCACGGCGGGACCTTCCAAGAGACCCAGTACTTC.

The rearrangement uses TRBV19 and TRBJ2-7; 8 bases are shared with TRBD1. J lost 5 bases, V lost 3 bases, and 6 bases had no gene match. In germline, CDR1 is LNHDA, CDR2 SQIVND (reference sequence). The CDR3 is 14 residues long. The CDR3 sequence is CASSMTGVSNEQYF. CDR3 coding DNA: TGTGCCAGTAGTATGACAGGGGTCTCGAACGAGCAGTACTTC.

The chain links TRBV7-3 to TRBJ2-1, with 12 bases that match TRBD1. The CDR3 has 17 amino acids. Germline CDR1 is SGHTA and CDR2 is FQGTGA. Unmatched junction bases numbered 9, after V lost 2 bases and J lost 7 bases. CDR3 protein: CASSLGTGTGGANEQFF. As DNA, the CDR3 is TGTGCCAGCAGCTTAGGCACCGGGACAGGGGGCGCGAATGAGCAGTTCTTC.

The sample holds one count of this clone. This chain joins TRBV14 and TRBJ1-1; D gene unclear. Germline V lookup: CDR1 SGHDN, CDR2 FVKESK. The CDR3 runs to 14 residues. Trimming took off 0 bases at V and 11 bases at J, with 16 bases between the two ends. CDR3: CASSQDPAAVRAFF. Written as DNA, the CDR3 is TGTGCCAGCAGCCAAGATCCCGCCGCCGTCAGGGCTTTCTTT.

The J gene is TRBJ2-1, the V gene TRBV27; 10 bases fit TRBD2. CDR3 length: 14 residues. Germline V gives CDR1 MNHEY, CDR2 SMNVEV (reference sequence). The V gene end was trimmed by 7 bases and the J gene end by 8 bases; junction bases not matched to a gene: 8. The CDR3 region has the DNA TGTGCCAGCAACGAACTAGCGGGACGCTATGAGCAGTTCTTC. Translating gives CASNELAGRYEQFF.

The chain couples TRBV9 to TRBJ2-5; TRBD2 is a possible D gene (7 bases). The CDR3 is 17 residues long. V was trimmed by 5 bases and J by 5 bases, leaving 25 bases between them. Germline V gene lookup returns CDR1 SGDLS and CDR2 YYNGEE. The CDR3 sequence: CASSSLCWGGFFETQYF. The CDR3 coding sequence is TGTGCCAGCAGTAGTTTATGTTGGGGGGGCTTCTTTGAGACCCAGTACTTC.

The chain links TRBV11-3 to TRBJ1-2, with a weak D call TRBD1 (6 bases). Germline V gene sequence: CDR1 SGHNT, CDR2 YENEEA. Trimming removed 5 bases from V and 14 bases from J, with 21 bases in between. There are 13 residues in the CDR3. The CDR3 loop is CASSTDGGREETF. The CDR3 DNA reads as TGTGCCAGCAGCACAGATGGGGGCCGCGAGGAGACCTTC.

This sequence joins TRBV5-1 and TRBJ2-2; 7 bases align to TRBD1. Unmatched junction bases numbered 5, after V lost 2 bases and J lost 7 bases. CDR3 length: 14 amino acids. Germline loops: CDR1 SGHRS, CDR2 YFSETQ. CDR3 sequence (DNA): TGCGCCAGCAGCTTAGACAGGGCGGACGGGGAGCTGTTTTTT. Protein: CASSLDRADGELFF.

This clone was counted once. The chain employs TRBV27 and TRBJ1-3; 11 bases fit TRBD1. The germline V gene has CDR1 MNHEY and CDR2 SMNVEV (reference sequence). The CDR3 is made up of 15 amino acids. V was pared by 9 bases and J by 4 bases, with 8 bases of the junction left unmatched. The CDR3 loop reads CARIRDRGWGNTIYF. CDR3 nucleotide sequence: TGTGCCAGGATTAGGGACAGGGGGTGGGGAAACACCATATATTTT.

This clone was counted once. This rearrangement joins TRBV4-3 to TRBJ2-1; 8 positions match TRBD1. With 0 bases clipped from V and 1 base from J, the junction kept 11 bases outside the gene matches. The CDR3 has 19 residues. CDR1 is LGHNA, CDR2 YSLEER, per germline. CDR3 DNA: TGCGCCAGCAGCCAAGATGCGCCCCCCAGGACAGGGTCCTACAATGAGCAGTTCTTC. Translating gives CASSQDAPPRTGSYNEQFF.

The chain couples TRBV2 to TRBJ1-2; TRBD1 is a possible D gene (6 bases). V shed 10 bases and J shed 3 bases, with 9 bases lying between them. CDR1 SNHLY and CDR2 FYNNEI come from the germline V gene. This CDR3 is 11 amino acids long. In DNA, the CDR3 is TGTGCCACTGCAGGGGACTATGGCTACACCTTC. Amino acids: CATAGDYGYTF.

This rearrangement joins TRBV19 to TRBJ2-1; possibly TRBD2 for D (5 bases). V was shortened by 3 bases and J by 9 bases, with 18 bases between the two germline ends. CDR3 size: 15 residues. CDR1 is LNHDA, CDR2 SQIVND, per germline (reference sequence). The CDR3 DNA reads as TGTGCCAGTAGTATTTGGGCACGGGGAGCGACTGAGCAGTTCTTC. As protein: CASSIWARGATEQFF.

The chain recombines TRBV10-1 with TRBJ1-3; tentative D call: TRBD1 (5 bases). Germline V gives CDR1 WNHNN, CDR2 SYGVQD (reference sequence). The germline V and J ends were trimmed by 0 bases and 2 bases, with 14 bases remaining between them. The CDR3 has 17 residues. The CDR3 bases are TGCGCCAGCAGTGAGTCCAAGATGGGACTGACTGGAAACACCATATATTTT. Amino acid sequence: CASSESKMGLTGNTIYF.

This clone was seen a single time. This chain uses TRBV7-2 with TRBJ1-2; D is possibly TRBD1 (6 bases). Trimming removed 1 base from V and 8 bases from J, with 17 bases in between. The CDR3 is made up of 15 amino acids. CDR1 and CDR2 (germline): SGHTA, FQGNSA. CDR3 DNA sequence: TGTGCCAGCAGCTTAGAACGCAGGGGTCGGGGAGGCTACACCTTC. This encodes CASSLERRGRGGYTF.

V and J are TRBV7-2 and TRBJ2-7; no firm D call. Germline V lookup: CDR1 SGHTA, CDR2 FQGNSA. Trimming took off 1 base at V and 2 bases at J, with 6 bases between the two ends. The CDR3 consists of 13 residues. The CDR3 reads CASSLGSPYEQYF. The CDR3 DNA reads as TGTGCCAGCAGCTTAGGGAGCCCCTACGAGCAGTACTTC.

This rearrangement joins TRBV7-9 to TRBJ1-2; D is undetermined. Germline values: CDR1 SEHNR, CDR2 FQNEAQ (reference sequence). The CDR3 is 11 residues long. With 9 bases removed from V and 6 bases from J, the gap between germline ends came to 11 bases. The CDR3 DNA is TGTGCCAGTGCAATAGCGGATGGCTACACCTTC. It yields the protein CASAIADGYTF.

The chain joins TRBV10-3 to TRBJ2-3, with TRBD2 matching over 13 bases. The germline V gene encodes CDR1 ENHRY and CDR2 SYGVKD. The CDR3 sequence is 15 residues long. Unmatched junction bases numbered 2, after V lost 4 bases and J lost 4 bases. The CDR3: CAISGLAGGADTQYF. DNA for the CDR3: TGTGCCATCAGTGGACTAGCGGGAGGTGCAGATACGCAGTATTTT.

This clone occurred a few times. The gene calls are TRBV5-8 and TRBJ1-2, with D tentatively TRBD1 (5 bases). This CDR3 has 17 amino acids. Germline V gene data show CDR1 as SGHTS and CDR2 as YDEGEE. V was cut by 0 bases and J by 2 bases, with 17 bases left in between. DNA of the CDR3: TGTGCCAGCAGCTTGGACCTACGGACACAGCCAAACTATGGCTACACCTTC. It translates to CASSLDLRTQPNYGYTF.

The chain employs TRBV7-6 and TRBJ2-1, with 9 bases lining up with TRBD2. The CDR3 has 14 residues. Germline CDR1 and CDR2: SGHVS and FNYEAQ. The V and J ends lost 2 bases and 9 bases, in that order; junction bases with no gene match: 5. The DNA of the CDR3 is TGTGCCAGCAGCTTATACGTAGCGGGAGCTGAGCAGTTCTTC. This sequence encodes CASSLYVAGAEQFF.